The 26 T cell receptor beta chains listed next were all sequenced from one sample in a study of blood T cell repertoires in COVID-19. Produced via immunoSEQ multiplex PCR; TCRdb's table is partial and in-frame only. The sample has 350,000 to 450,000 clones, over 75% seen once; the top ten hold about 1.5%. The sequenced sample consisted of PBMCs or T cells enriched from blood (not recorded which). The source is a woman between 18 and 29 years old who had been exposed to COVID-19.

For the CDR3, the DNA is TGTGCCAGCAACCAGGGTGGTGAAAAACTGTTTTTT. This codes for CASNQGGEKLFF. The rearrangement links TRBV28 to TRBJ1-4, with D possibly matching TRBD1 (5 bases). From germline, CDR1 is MDHEN and CDR2 SYDVKM. This CDR3 contains 12 residues. The V and J ends lost 7 bases and 7 bases respectively, with 10 bases between them.

The chain uses TRBV28 and TRBJ2-6; 9 nucleotides agree with TRBD1. The CDR3 has 15 amino acids. The V segment lost 10 bases and the J segment 0 bases; nucleotides outside the gene matches: 4. Germline V gene sequence: CDR1 MDHEN, CDR2 SYDVKM. The CDR3, as DNA: TGTGCCACCGGGACAGGGAGCTCTGGGGCCAACGTCCTGACTTTC. Amino acid sequence: CATGTGSSGANVLTF.

This clone has more than one count but fewer than ten. The chain employs TRBV5-1 and TRBJ1-2, with D hard to call. The CDR3 length is 16 residues. Trimming took off 2 bases at V and 0 bases at J, with 14 bases between the two ends. Germline V gene lookup returns CDR1 SGHRS and CDR2 YFSETQ. DNA of the CDR3: TGCGCCAGCAGCTTCTCAGCAGAGGGAGCTAACTATGGCTACACCTTC. Its translation: CASSFSAEGANYGYTF.

The chain links TRBV25-1 to TRBJ1-1; D is perhaps TRBD1 (6 bases). Germline assignment: CDR1 MGHDK and CDR2 SYGVNS. This CDR3 has 18 residues. Trimming removed 4 bases at V and 4 bases at J, with 25 bases between. The CDR3 here is CASSVNQARQGQGTEAFF. CDR3 in DNA: TGTGCCAGCAGTGTAAACCAGGCCCGCCAGGGGCAGGGCACTGAAGCTTTCTTT.

J is TRBJ1-2 and V is TRBV7-2, with D unresolved. Trimming took off 5 bases at V and 7 bases at J, with 11 bases between the two ends. The CDR3 consists of 12 residues. Germline V gene sequence: CDR1 SGHTA, CDR2 FQGNSA. DNA for the CDR3: TGTGCCAGCAGCACCCCGGGGTCTGGCTACACCTTC. It codes for CASSTPGSGYTF.

The chain uses TRBV7-3 and TRBJ1-1; 7 positions match TRBD1. Germline CDR1 SGHTA, CDR2 FQGTGA. After removal of 4 bases from V and 4 bases from J, the junction contained 3 bases not matched to a gene. The CDR3 is 13 amino acids. The CDR3 loop reads CASSSRQGTEAFF. The CDR3, as DNA: TGTGCCAGCAGCTCCCGACAGGGCACTGAAGCTTTCTTT.

The chain uses TRBV6-5 and TRBJ1-5; D may be TRBD1 (5 bases). The V gene's germline CDR1 is MNHEY and CDR2 SVGAGI. The length of the CDR3 is 15 residues. Trimming cost V 6 bases and J 6 bases, with 18 bases left between them. For the CDR3, the DNA is TGTGCCAGCAGATCCCTACCGGGGGGAGGTCAGCCCCAGCATTTT. Residues: CASRSLPGGGQPQHF.

The gene calls are TRBV28 and TRBJ1-1, with 10 bases aligning to TRBD1. The CDR3 runs to 14 residues. After removal of 4 bases from V and 4 bases from J, the junction contained 3 bases not matched to a gene. Per germline, CDR1 MDHEN and CDR2 SYDVKM. CDR3 sequence: CASSSRQGATEAFF. In DNA, the CDR3 is TGTGCCAGCAGTTCCCGACAGGGGGCCACTGAAGCTTTCTTT.

V is TRBV12-3 or TRBV12-4 and J is TRBJ1-4; D is possibly TRBD1 (6 bases). The CDR3 consists of 12 residues. Trimming pared 3 bases from V and 10 bases from J, leaving 9 bases between. The CDR3 coding sequence is TGTGCCAGCAGTTTCGGCAGGGGAAAACTGTTTTTT. It specifies CASSFGRGKLFF.

The chain links TRBV6-5 to TRBJ1-1; D is possibly TRBD1 (5 bases). The CDR3 spans 15 residues. CDR1 and CDR2 (germline): MNHEY, SVGAGI. V shed 6 bases and J shed 1 base, with 15 bases lying between them. DNA for the CDR3: TGTGCCAGCAGCCAAGCCGGACACCCGAACACTGAAGCTTTCTTT. Its protein is CASSQAGHPNTEAFF.

The chain links TRBV4-3 to TRBJ1-2; D may be TRBD1 (5 bases). Germline V gene data show CDR1 as LGHNA and CDR2 as YSLEER. The V gene lost 0 bases and the J gene lost 7 bases, with 15 bases spanning the gap. This CDR3 contains 15 residues. The CDR3 coding sequence is TGCGCCAGCAGCCAAGAGGGCCAGGGAAAGAGTGGCTACACCTTC. Translating gives CASSQEGQGKSGYTF.

The V gene is TRBV4-3, the J gene TRBJ1-4, with a tentative D call TRBD1 (6 bases). Germline CDR1 reads LGHNA; CDR2 reads YSLEER. This CDR3 region has 19 residues. The V and J ends lost 3 bases and 0 bases respectively, with 20 bases between them. CDR3 amino acids: CASSQSPRGAESTNEKLFF. DNA for the CDR3: TGCGCCAGCAGCCAGAGTCCACGGGGGGCCGAATCAACTAATGAAAAACTGTTTTTT.

This chain connects TRBV7-2 to TRBJ1-1, with D maybe TRBD1 (6 bases). Germline V CDR1 and CDR2: SGHTA, FQGNSA. The CDR3 sequence is 14 residues long. The V and J ends lost 5 bases and 6 bases respectively, with 16 bases between them. CDR3 amino acids: CASSIQGFGAEAFF. CDR3 DNA: TGTGCCAGCAGCATACAGGGATTTGGGGCTGAAGCTTTCTTT.

V usage is TRBV4-1 and J usage is TRBJ2-7; TRBD2 matches at 7 bases. Trimming removed 3 bases from V and 6 bases from J; junction bases left unmatched: 8. Germline CDR1 and CDR2: MGHRA and YSYEKL. The CDR3 contains 14 residues. The CDR3 is CASSQSLRGGEQYF. In DNA form, the CDR3 reads TGCGCCAGCAGCCAGAGTCTTCGCGGGGGCGAGCAGTACTTC.

V and J are TRBV28 and TRBJ1-1; the D gene is possibly TRBD1 (5 bases). CDR3 length: 13 amino acids. V dropped 4 bases and J dropped 7 bases, with 13 bases sitting between them. Germline V gene lookup returns CDR1 MDHEN and CDR2 SYDVKM. Here the CDR3 reads CASSSAGLGEAFF. For the CDR3, the DNA is TGTGCCAGCAGTTCGGCGGGACTGGGTGAAGCTTTCTTT. The variable domain in full, with the rest retrieved from reference TRBV28 and TRBJ1-1, is DVKVTQSSRYLVKRTGEKVFLECVQDMDHENMFWYRQDPGLGLRLIYFSYDVKMKEKGDIPEGYSVSREKKERFSLILESASTNQTSMYLCASSSAGLGEAFFGQGTRLTVV.

The rearrangement uses TRBV4-2 and TRBJ2-3; 9 nucleotides agree with TRBD2. Losses at the gene ends were 5 bases for V and 2 bases for J; bases not matched to a gene: 5. Germline values: CDR1 LGHNA, CDR2 YNFKEQ. The CDR3 has 15 residues. CDR3 sequence: CASSKTSGTTDTQYF. Here the CDR3 DNA reads TGTGCCAGCAGCAAGACTAGCGGTACCACAGATACGCAGTATTTT.

V is TRBV18 and J is TRBJ2-7; perhaps TRBD1 as D (6 bases). The CDR3 runs 15 residues. V shed 6 bases and J shed 1 base, with 16 bases lying between them. CDR1 is KGHSH, CDR2 LQKENI, per germline. CDR3: CASSAAGTISYEQYF. In DNA form, the CDR3 reads TGTGCCAGCTCGGCGGCAGGGACAATTTCCTACGAGCAGTACTTC. Supplemented by reference TRBV18 and TRBJ2-7, the full variable domain reads NAGVMQNPRHLVRRRGQEARLRCSPMKGHSHVYWYRQLPEEGLKFMVYLQKENIIDESGMPKERFSAEFPKEGPSILRIQQVVRGDSAAYFCASSAAGTISYEQYFGPGTRLTVT.

This clone was seen only once. Here the CDR3 reads CASSNLQGGNQPQHF. CDR3 nucleotide sequence: TGTGCCAGCAGCAATCTACAGGGGGGCAATCAGCCCCAGCATTTT. This rearrangement joins TRBV21-1 to TRBJ1-5; the table's D call, TRBD1, has no DNA check behind it. TRBV21-1 is listed as a pseudogene. This CDR3 has 15 amino acids.

V is TRBV6-5 and J is TRBJ2-7; 9 bases map to TRBD2. This CDR3 has 13 amino acids. After removal of 4 bases from V and 7 bases from J, the junction contained 5 bases not matched to a gene. Per the germline V gene, CDR1 is MNHEY and CDR2 is SVGAGI. CDR3: CASSLAGDWEQYF. CDR3 DNA sequence: TGTGCCAGCAGTTTAGCGGGAGATTGGGAGCAGTACTTC.

This chain links TRBV28 with TRBJ2-7, with TRBD1 identical over 8 bases. The CDR3 covers 16 residues. V trimming: 5 bases; J trimming: 1 base; junction bases outside the gene matches: 10. Looked up from germline, CDR1 is MDHEN and CDR2 is SYDVKM. The CDR3 DNA reads as TGTGCCAGCAGTAGAATTGGGACAGGTCCATCCTACGAGCAGTACTTC. This encodes CASSRIGTGPSYEQYF.

The CDR3 is CSARRSYEQYF. In DNA form, the CDR3 reads TGCAGTGCTAGGAGGTCCTACGAGCAGTACTTC. The J gene is TRBJ2-7, the V gene TRBV20-1; D not certain. V shed 3 bases and J shed 1 base, with 4 bases lying between them. Germline V gene data show CDR1 as DFQATT and CDR2 as SNEGSKA (reference sequence). The length of the CDR3 is 11 residues.

The sample holds one count of this clone. V is TRBV14 and J is TRBJ2-5; the match to TRBD1 covers 7 bases. Germline assignment: CDR1 SGHDN and CDR2 FVKESK. The CDR3 sequence is 15 residues long. Trimming took 1 base from V and 3 from J; bases not matched to a gene: 5. CDR3 in amino acids: CASSQGGTVKETQYF. CDR3 nucleotide sequence: TGTGCCAGCAGCCAAGGGGGGACAGTAAAAGAGACCCAGTACTTC.

This chain joins TRBV24-1 and TRBJ2-7; unclear D gene. The CDR3 loop spans 13 amino acids. V was shortened by 4 bases and J by 6 bases, with 12 bases between the two germline ends. Germline values: CDR1 KGHDR, CDR2 SFDVKD. The CDR3 sequence is CATSDGPLTEQYF. The CDR3 coding sequence is TGTGCCACCAGTGACGGTCCCCTTACCGAGCAGTACTTC.

This clone was found once. The rearrangement uses TRBV4-1 and TRBJ2-7; D possibly corresponds to TRBD2 (6 bases). CDR3 size: 17 residues. From germline, CDR1 is MGHRA and CDR2 YSYEKL. V was cut by 0 bases and J by 0 bases, with 15 bases left in between. For the CDR3, the DNA is TGCGCCAGCAGCCAAGATGATCCGGGACTCCCCTCCTACGAGCAGTACTTC. Amino acids: CASSQDDPGLPSYEQYF.

The V call is TRBV28, the J call TRBJ2-2; 8 positions match TRBD1. The CDR3 covers 15 residues. The germline V gene encodes CDR1 MDHEN and CDR2 SYDVKM. Trimming cost V 10 bases and J 3 bases; bases outside gene matches: 10. CDR3 coding DNA: TGTGCCACCGACCAGGGGGCGACGGACACCGGGGAGCTGTTTTTT. Its protein product is CATDQGATDTGELFF.

The chain combines TRBV4-3 with TRBJ1-5; D perhaps matches TRBD1 (6 bases). Germline loops: CDR1 LGHNA, CDR2 YSLEER. V was pared by 1 base and J by 4 bases, with 11 bases between. The CDR3 contains 15 residues. CDR3 nucleotide sequence: TGCGCCAGCAGCCAAGTCGCAGGGGTGAATCAGCCCCAGCATTTT. It specifies CASSQVAGVNQPQHF.